The 32 T cell receptor beta chains reported below all come from one sample, sequenced in a study of blood T cell repertoires in COVID-19. Here immunoSEQ multiplex PCR was the method, and the copy in TCRdb shows in-frame clones only, minus some. Among about 260,000 clones, about 89% were seen once, and the ten largest hold around 1.5%. Sequencing used peripheral blood. All receptors come from a woman in her 40s who had recovered from COVID-19.

The V gene is TRBV5-4, the J gene TRBJ1-1, with D uncertain. Germline V lookup: CDR1 SGHNT, CDR2 YYREEE (reference sequence). V was shortened by 0 bases and J by 4 bases, with 13 bases between the two germline ends. This CDR3 has 15 residues. CDR3 residues: CASSLVGGMATEAFF. Here the CDR3 DNA reads TGTGCCAGCAGCTTGGTGGGAGGGATGGCCACTGAAGCTTTCTTT.

This clone showed up just once. The chain uses TRBV12-3 or TRBV12-4 and TRBJ1-1, with D perhaps matching TRBD1 (6 bases). This CDR3 has 12 amino acids. V gave up 3 bases and J gave up 11 bases, with 13 bases separating them. The chain's CDR3 is CASSFGGPRAFF. Written as DNA, the CDR3 is TGTGCCAGCAGTTTTGGGGGCCCCAGGGCTTTCTTT.

J is TRBJ1-4 and V is TRBV11-2; 7 positions match TRBD1. The CDR3 extends over 15 amino acids. From germline, CDR1 is SGHAT and CDR2 FQNNGV. J was trimmed by 3 bases and V by 1 base; bases with no gene match: 2. CDR3 nucleotide sequence: TGTGCCAGCAGCTTAGGACAGGGAGCTAATGAAAAACTGTTTTTT. Residues: CASSLGQGANEKLFF. Full variable domain (outside the CDR3, taken from reference TRBV11-2 and TRBJ1-4): EAGVAQSPRYKIIEKRQSVAFWCNPISGHATLYWYQQILGQGPKLLIQFQNNGVVDDSQLPKDRFSAERLKGVDSTLKIQPAKLEDSAVYLCASSLGQGANEKLFFGSGTQLSVL.

The chain joins TRBV9 to TRBJ1-1; 7 bases align to TRBD1. Germline V CDR1 and CDR2: SGDLS, YYNGEE. This CDR3 region has 14 residues. V lost 2 bases to trimming and J lost 3 bases; unmatched junction nucleotides: 4. The CDR3 spells CASSVAQGDTEAFF. The CDR3 DNA is TGTGCCAGCAGCGTGGCGCAGGGGGACACTGAAGCTTTCTTT.

In this sample, this clone turned up once. The V gene is TRBV11-2, the J gene TRBJ1-2; 8 positions agree with TRBD1. This CDR3 is 14 amino acids long. V trimming: 5 bases; J trimming: 2 bases; junction bases outside the gene matches: 4. CDR1 and CDR2 (germline): SGHAT, FQNNGV. The CDR3 spells CASSGRGPNYGYTF. The CDR3, as DNA: TGTGCCAGCAGCGGCAGGGGGCCGAACTATGGCTACACCTTC.

V usage is TRBV19 and J usage is TRBJ1-3; no firm D call. Germline V lookup: CDR1 LNHDA, CDR2 SQIVND (reference sequence). The germline V and J ends were trimmed by 4 bases and 2 bases, with 12 bases remaining between them. CDR3 length equals 15 residues. The DNA for the CDR3 is TGTGCCAGTAGTAGACTATCTGGGGCTGGAAACACCATATATTTT. Its protein product is CASSRLSGAGNTIYF.

The rearrangement links TRBV5-4 to TRBJ1-2; D might be TRBD1 (5 bases). V was clipped by 0 bases and J by 8 bases, with 23 bases between them. Germline V gene data show CDR1 as SGHNT and CDR2 as YYREEE (reference sequence). The CDR3 sequence is 17 residues long. The CDR3 DNA sequence: TGTGCCAGCAGCTTGGGGGGTAGTGGGGCCCTCCCTAGAGGCTACACCTTC. It yields the protein CASSLGGSGALPRGYTF.

This chain connects TRBV24-1 to TRBJ2-5; 9 nucleotides line up with TRBD1. Per germline, CDR1 KGHDR and CDR2 SFDVKD. The CDR3 covers 15 residues. J was trimmed by 0 bases and V by 5 bases; bases with no gene match: 3. The CDR3 DNA sequence: TGTGCCACCAGTGGCCGGACAGGGGACCAAGAGACCCAGTACTTC. Its protein product is CATSGRTGDQETQYF.

The chain has TRBV19 and TRBJ2-7, with TRBD2 matching 7 bases. The CDR3 loop spans 13 amino acids. After removal of 7 bases from V and 2 bases from J, the junction contained 5 bases not matched to a gene. Germline lookup yields CDR1 LNHDA and CDR2 SQIVND (reference sequence). The chain's CDR3 is CASNRAGTYEQYF. The CDR3 DNA follows: TGTGCCAGTAATAGAGCGGGGACCTACGAGCAGTACTTC.

The rearrangement links TRBV5-6 to TRBJ2-3; 10 bases agree with TRBD2. CDR3 length: 16 amino acids. CDR1 and CDR2 (germline): SGHDT, YYEEEE. V shed 1 base and J 5 bases; nucleotides not matched to a gene: 7. The CDR3 loop reads CASSLTAGGPGDTQYF. The DNA for the CDR3 is TGTGCCAGCAGCTTGACAGCGGGGGGGCCGGGAGATACGCAGTATTTT.

The V call is TRBV30, the J call TRBJ1-3, with unresolved D. Trimming cost V 3 bases and J 3 bases, with 6 bases left between them. The CDR3 has 12 amino acids. From germline, CDR1 is GTSNPN and CDR2 SVGIG (reference sequence). DNA of the CDR3: TGTGCCTGGAGCCCCTATGGAAACACCATATATTTT. Translating it yields CAWSPYGNTIYF.

V is TRBV2 and J is TRBJ1-6; the D gene is possibly TRBD1 (6 bases). Germline CDR1 SNHLY, CDR2 FYNNEI. V lost 0 bases to trimming and J lost 8 bases, with 14 bases between them. This CDR3 has 16 residues. Here the CDR3 reads CASSEALGGGHSPLHF. The CDR3 bases are TGTGCCAGCAGTGAAGCGCTAGGGGGAGGGCATTCACCCCTCCACTTT.

The rearrangement links TRBV28 to TRBJ1-3, with D possibly being TRBD1 (5 bases). The germline V and J ends were trimmed by 1 base and 0 bases, with 10 bases remaining between them. CDR1 and CDR2 (germline): MDHEN, SYDVKM. The CDR3 loop spans 16 amino acids. The CDR3 here is CASSLSGQNSGNTIYF. DNA of the CDR3: TGTGCCAGCAGTTTATCAGGGCAGAACTCTGGAAACACCATATATTTT. The complete variable domain, with remaining parts taken from reference TRBV28 and TRBJ1-3, reads DVKVTQSSRYLVKRTGEKVFLECVQDMDHENMFWYRQDPGLGLRLIYFSYDVKMKEKGDIPEGYSVSREKKERFSLILESASTNQTSMYLCASSLSGQNSGNTIYFGEGSWLTVV.

The chain couples TRBV10-3 to TRBJ2-2; D possibly corresponds to TRBD2 (6 bases). The CDR3 contains 16 residues. Germline V gene data show CDR1 as ENHRY and CDR2 as SYGVKD. V was cut by 2 bases and J by 5 bases, with 15 bases left in between. DNA of the CDR3: TGTGCCATCAGTGAGCTAGCGTTAGAACCGACCGGGGAGCTGTTTTTT. Protein product: CAISELALEPTGELFF.

The chain is built from TRBV2 and TRBJ1-5, with a weak D call TRBD1 (5 bases). The germline gives CDR1 SNHLY, CDR2 FYNNEI. The CDR3 is 15 amino acids. Trimming cost V 3 bases and J 7 bases, with 16 bases left between them. As DNA, the CDR3 is TGTGCCAGCAGTGATCAGGGATCCCTAGGACAGCCCCAGCATTTT. Its protein product is CASSDQGSLGQPQHF.

This rearrangement joins TRBV19 to TRBJ2-2; D might be TRBD2 (6 bases). With 5 bases removed from V and 0 bases from J, the gap between germline ends came to 19 bases. Germline values: CDR1 LNHDA, CDR2 SQIVND (reference sequence). The CDR3 covers 18 residues. Written as DNA, the CDR3 is TGTGCCAGTAGTTCGGGGACTGGCATCCGCGCGAACACCGGGGAGCTGTTTTTT. Translating it yields CASSSGTGIRANTGELFF.

The chain employs TRBV7-8 and TRBJ1-1; weak D call: TRBD1 (5 bases). The CDR3 runs 14 residues. Trimming removed 2 bases at V and 4 bases at J, with 11 bases between. Germline V gene data show CDR1 as SGHVS and CDR2 as FQNEAQ. The CDR3 loop is CASSLQGIPTEAFF. The CDR3 coding sequence is TGTGCCAGCAGCTTACAGGGAATCCCCACTGAAGCTTTCTTT.

The chain is built from TRBV2 and TRBJ1-2; D is unclear. The V end lost 2 bases, the J end lost 4 bases, and 5 bases lay between the germline ends. From germline, CDR1 is SNHLY and CDR2 FYNNEI. The CDR3 length is 12 residues. The CDR3 DNA sequence: TGTGCCAGCAGTGAAACCAGCTATGGCTACACCTTC. Protein sequence: CASSETSYGYTF.

The rearrangement joins TRBV30 to TRBJ1-5; 11 bases are a match to TRBD1. J lost 6 bases, V lost 1 base, and 5 bases had no gene match. Per germline, CDR1 GTSNPN and CDR2 SVGIG (reference sequence). There are 15 residues in the CDR3. The CDR3 loop reads CAWSEGGQGGQPQHF. In DNA form, the CDR3 reads TGTGCCTGGAGTGAGGGGGGACAGGGGGGTCAGCCCCAGCATTTT.

The gene calls are TRBV30 and TRBJ1-3, with D possibly being TRBD1 (5 bases). V was clipped by 2 bases and J by 2 bases, with 10 bases between them. The CDR3 is 14 amino acids. Germline CDR1 reads GTSNPN; CDR2 reads SVGIG (reference sequence). The CDR3 nucleotides read TGTGCCTGGAGTCGCGGGGGTGCTGGAAACACCATATATTTT. Translation gives CAWSRGGAGNTIYF.

In DNA, the CDR3 is TGTGCCAGCAGCTTCTACGGACAGGCAGATACGCAGTATTTT. Translated, it gives CASSFYGQADTQYF. The V gene is TRBV7-9, the J gene TRBJ2-3; 7 bases match TRBD1. The CDR3 runs to 14 residues. CDR1 and CDR2 from the germline V gene are SEHNR and FQNEAQ (reference sequence). V lost 3 bases to trimming and J lost 4 bases; unmatched junction nucleotides: 4.

The CDR3 DNA reads as TGCAGCGTTGTCGGCGGGGGGGCCAAGGATACGCAGTATTTT. It specifies CSVVGGGAKDTQYF. This chain connects TRBV29-1 to TRBJ2-3; 9 bases map to TRBD2. V trimming: 4 bases; J trimming: 6 bases; junction bases outside the gene matches: 8. Germline CDR1 and CDR2: SQVTM and ANQGSEA. The CDR3 has 14 amino acids.

The chain carries TRBV5-4 and TRBJ2-5; tentative D call: TRBD2 (5 bases). Deletions cut 4 bases from V and 2 bases from J, with 12 bases between. The CDR3 has 14 amino acids. Germline V lookup: CDR1 SGHNT, CDR2 YYREEE (reference sequence). The CDR3 here is CASSPDGDQETQYF. CDR3 in DNA: TGTGCCAGCAGCCCGGACGGGGATCAAGAGACCCAGTACTTC.

The chain's CDR3 is CASSLWEGAGGYTF. The CDR3 nucleotides are TGTGCCAGCAGTTTATGGGAAGGGGCCGGTGGCTACACCTTC. J is TRBJ1-2 and V is TRBV28; D is possibly TRBD1 (5 bases). The ends were cut back, 0 bases at V and 7 bases at J, with 12 bases in the middle. The CDR3 is 14 residues long. Germline values: CDR1 MDHEN, CDR2 SYDVKM.

The chain links TRBV7-3 to TRBJ1-1, with D unclear. Trimming removed 1 base from V and 5 bases from J, with 8 bases in between. This CDR3 has 13 amino acids. Germline V gene lookup returns CDR1 SGHTA and CDR2 FQGTGA. CDR3 sequence reads: CASSLSPGTEAFF. For the CDR3, the DNA is TGTGCCAGCAGCTTAAGCCCGGGAACTGAAGCTTTCTTT.

The chain combines TRBV7-9 with TRBJ1-4; D possibly corresponds to TRBD1 (6 bases). The CDR3 contains 15 residues. V dropped 5 bases and J dropped 13 bases, with 23 bases sitting between them. From germline, CDR1 is SEHNR and CDR2 FQNEAQ (reference sequence). The CDR3 loop is CASSTTLFRDIGLFF. The CDR3 bases are TGTGCCAGCAGCACAACTTTATTCCGGGACATCGGACTGTTTTTT.

The gene calls are TRBV7-9 and TRBJ1-1; D gene uncertain. The CDR3 is 13 residues long. The V and J ends lost 6 bases and 1 base respectively, with 9 bases between them. Germline values: CDR1 SEHNR, CDR2 FQNEAQ (reference sequence). The CDR3 DNA reads as TGTGCCAGCAGGGCCGACAAGAACACTGAAGCTTTCTTT. The encoded protein is CASRADKNTEAFF.

This clone has more than one count but fewer than ten. The chain employs TRBV13 and TRBJ2-5; 12 bases align to TRBD2. Per the germline V gene, CDR1 is PRHDT and CDR2 is FYEKMQ (reference sequence). The CDR3 extends over 17 amino acids. J lost 7 bases, V lost 4 bases, and 13 bases had no gene match. The CDR3 DNA sequence: TGTGCCAGCAGCTCCCTACGACTAGCGGGGGCGATAGGGACCCAGTACTTC. Translated, it gives CASSSLRLAGAIGTQYF.

The chain uses TRBV6-5 and TRBJ1-2; 7 bases agree with TRBD1. There are 10 residues in the CDR3. Germline CDR1 MNHEY, CDR2 SVGAGI. V was pared by 6 bases and J by 14 bases, with 6 bases of the junction left unmatched. The CDR3 region has the DNA TGTGCCAGCAGCGCTAGACAGGGAACCTTC. This encodes CASSARQGTF.

This chain uses TRBV27 with TRBJ1-2, with 7 bases that match TRBD1. With 2 bases clipped from V and 2 bases from J, the junction kept 5 bases outside the gene matches. The CDR3 length is 15 residues. Germline assignment: CDR1 MNHEY and CDR2 SMNVEV (reference sequence). The CDR3 region is CASSLEGALNYGYTF. The CDR3 DNA reads TGTGCCAGCAGTTTAGAGGGGGCGTTGAACTATGGCTACACCTTC.

The genes are TRBV2 and TRBJ1-1; 9 nucleotides line up with TRBD1. J lost 4 bases, V lost 7 bases, and 4 bases had no gene match. Germline V gene sequence: CDR1 SNHLY, CDR2 FYNNEI. The CDR3 contains 13 residues. The DNA for the CDR3 is TGTGCCAGCACCCCGGACAGGGGCACTGAAGCTTTCTTT. Translation gives CASTPDRGTEAFF.

The chain links TRBV30 to TRBJ1-2; a possible D gene is TRBD1 (6 bases). The germline CDR1 and CDR2 sequences are GTSNPN and SVGIG (reference sequence). The CDR3 totals 15 residues. Trimming removed 3 bases from V and 4 bases from J, with 18 bases in between. CDR3 loop: CAWSPHRVGAYGYTF. The DNA for the CDR3 is TGTGCCTGGAGCCCCCACAGGGTGGGGGCCTATGGCTACACCTTC.